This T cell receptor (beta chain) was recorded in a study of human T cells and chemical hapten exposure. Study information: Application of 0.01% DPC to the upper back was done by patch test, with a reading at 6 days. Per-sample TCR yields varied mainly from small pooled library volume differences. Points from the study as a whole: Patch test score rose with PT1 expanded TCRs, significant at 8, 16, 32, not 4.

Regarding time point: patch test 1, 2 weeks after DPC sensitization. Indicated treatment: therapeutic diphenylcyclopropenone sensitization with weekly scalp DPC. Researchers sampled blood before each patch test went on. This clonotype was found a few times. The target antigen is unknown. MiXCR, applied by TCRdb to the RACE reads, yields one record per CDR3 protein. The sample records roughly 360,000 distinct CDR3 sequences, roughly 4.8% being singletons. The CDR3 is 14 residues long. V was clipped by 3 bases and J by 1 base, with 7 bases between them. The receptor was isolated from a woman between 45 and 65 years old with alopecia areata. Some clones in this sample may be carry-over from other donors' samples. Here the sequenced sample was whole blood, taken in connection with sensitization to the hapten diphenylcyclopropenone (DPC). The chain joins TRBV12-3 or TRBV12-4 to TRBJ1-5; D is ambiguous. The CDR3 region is CASSFSASNQPQHF. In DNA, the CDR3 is TGTGCCAGCAGTTTCTCTGCGAGCAATCAGCCCCAGCATTTT.